These 22 T cell receptor beta chains share one sample of origin, sequenced in a study of T-cell reconstitution after alpha-beta-depleted transplantation in children. Preparation of the TCRbeta library was carried out with unique molecular identifiers. TCRdb re-called the PCR reads through MiXCR, storing one row per CDR3 protein. The sample lists about 490,000 distinct CDR3 sequences; about 10% were seen once. The input for sequencing was PBMCs, taken before TCRalphabeta/CD19-depleted stem cell transplant. All receptors come from a child under 10 years old with inherited bone marrow failure, due to receive a stem cell transplant.

About this clonotype itself: The junction differs from germline at one of its ends, possibly a read error. V usage is TRBV7-9 and J usage is TRBJ2-3; the D call may be TRBD1 or TRBD2 (5 bases each). The CDR3 spans 12 residues. Per the germline V gene, CDR1 is SEHNR and CDR2 is FQNEAQ (reference sequence). CDR3 amino acids: CASSVWDPDSRF. The CDR3 nucleotides read TGTGCCAGCAGCGTTTGGGACCCAGACAGTCGTTTT.

V and J are TRBV5-8 and TRBJ1-6; tentatively, D is TRBD1 (5 bases). The CDR3 runs 17 residues. V was trimmed by 0 bases and J by 6 bases, leaving 16 bases between them. The germline CDR1 and CDR2 sequences are SGHTS and YDEGEE. The CDR3 is CASSLDIGARFNSPLHF. The CDR3 region has the DNA TGTGCCAGCAGCTTGGATATTGGGGCGCGTTTTAATTCACCCCTCCACTTT.

This clonotype came up many times. This chain joins TRBV21-1 and TRBJ1-3; the table's TRBD1 call for D was not verified on the DNA. TRBV21-1 is a documented pseudogene. This CDR3 spans 16 amino acids. In DNA, the CDR3 is TGTGCCAGCGAGGGACAGGGAAAATATGGGAAAAACACCATATATTTT. It yields the protein CASEGQGKYGKNTIYF.

J is TRBJ2-7 and V is TRBV4-2, with a weak D call TRBD1 (5 bases). V was shortened by 3 bases and J by 0 bases, with 12 bases between the two germline ends. Germline CDR1 is LGHNA and CDR2 is YNFKEQ. The CDR3 extends over 15 amino acids. The CDR3 DNA reads as TGTGCCAGCAGCCATCTCCAGGGTCTCTCCTACGAGCAGTACTTC. Encoded protein: CASSHLQGLSYEQYF.

This chain links TRBV12-3 or TRBV12-4 with TRBJ2-7, with 9 bases lining up with TRBD2. With V trimmed by 5 bases and J by 5 bases, 13 bases remained unmatched. The length of the CDR3 is 16 residues. In DNA, the CDR3 is TGTGCCAGCAGTCCCTTCTTTAGCGGGAGTATCGACGAGCAGTACTTC. It encodes CASSPFFSGSIDEQYF.

This clonotype was seen only a few times. The V gene is TRBV10-3, the J gene TRBJ2-3; 12 nucleotides match TRBD2. This CDR3 has 17 residues. Germline CDR1 is ENHRY and CDR2 is SYGVKD. Trimming removed 7 bases from V and 3 bases from J; junction bases left unmatched: 11. The CDR3 loop reads CAINNPSGRDETDTQYF. CDR3 nucleotides: TGTGCCATCAATAACCCTAGCGGGAGGGACGAGACAGATACGCAGTATTTT.

The chain carries TRBV2 and TRBJ2-1; D tentatively fits TRBD1 or TRBD2 (5 bases each). Germline lookup yields CDR1 SNHLY and CDR2 FYNNEI. V was clipped by 6 bases and J by 10 bases, with 13 bases between them. The CDR3 loop spans 12 amino acids. The DNA of the CDR3 is TGTGCCAGCAGGGGGGTCTGGGACGAGCAGTTCTTC. It codes for CASRGVWDEQFF.

There are many counts of this clonotype. The V call is TRBV20-1, the J call TRBJ2-1, with a weak D call TRBD2 (5 bases). Deletions cut 0 bases from V and 6 bases from J, with 18 bases between. CDR3 size: 16 residues. CDR1 is DFQATT and CDR2 is SNEGSKA in the germline V gene (reference sequence). The CDR3 sequence is CSARDFISVSPNEQFF. Here the CDR3 DNA reads TGCAGTGCTAGAGATTTCATTAGCGTGAGCCCCAATGAGCAGTTCTTC.

This clonotype was found many times. The chain joins TRBV9 to TRBJ2-5; D is ambiguous. Germline V gives CDR1 SGDLS, CDR2 YYNGEE. Trimming took 0 bases from V and 1 from J, leaving 7 bases between them. The CDR3 is 14 amino acids. Here the CDR3 reads CASSVGSSQETQYF. The DNA for the CDR3 is TGTGCCAGCAGCGTAGGTTCTAGCCAAGAGACCCAGTACTTC.

This clonotype has a handful of counts. The chain links TRBV19 to TRBJ2-1, with unresolved D. V gave up 1 base and J gave up 8 bases, with 9 bases separating them. The germline CDR1 and CDR2 sequences are LNHDA and SQIVND (reference sequence). The CDR3 covers 13 residues. The CDR3 DNA reads as TGTGCCAGTAGTATAGGGTACCAGGATGAGCAGTTCTTC. It codes for CASSIGYQDEQFF.

The chain is built from TRBV23-1 and TRBJ2-6; 7 nucleotides agree with TRBD1. TRBV23-1 is sorted into the ORF group, with uncertain function. CDR3 length: 23 residues. J gave up 0 bases and V 0 bases, and 20 bases lay outside the gene matches. CDR3 bases: TGCGCCAGCAGTCAATCGGCCGGGACAGCGGCTTACTTACTCAGCTCTGGGGCCAACGTCCTGACTTTC. Amino acid sequence: CASSQSAGTAAYLLSSGANVLTF.

This clonotype was found many times. The chain has TRBV21-1 and TRBJ2-1; the table's D call TRBD1 went unverified against the DNA. TRBV21-1 is described as a pseudogene. The CDR3 is 14 amino acids. The CDR3 DNA follows: TGTGCCAGCGTTCTAGCGCCCCACTCGGGTAGGCAGTTCTTC. Translating it yields CASVLAPHSGRQFF.

The gene calls are TRBV7-2 and TRBJ2-1; 15 bases align to TRBD2. V was pared by 5 bases and J by 9 bases, with 5 bases of the junction left unmatched. This CDR3 spans 15 amino acids. Germline loops: CDR1 SGHTA, CDR2 FQGNSA. The CDR3 loop reads CASSAGLAGGTEQFF. In nucleotides, the CDR3 is TGTGCCAGCAGCGCGGGACTAGCGGGAGGCACTGAGCAGTTCTTC.

This clonotype was observed many times. The chain is built from TRBV29-1 and TRBJ2-1; D is undetermined. V gave up 1 base and J gave up 3 bases, with 7 bases separating them. The length of the CDR3 is 13 residues. Germline V CDR1 and CDR2: SQVTM, ANQGSEA. The CDR3 bases are TGCAGCGTTGAAGTCCCCTTCTACAATGAGCAGTTCTTC. As protein: CSVEVPFYNEQFF.

This clonotype was recorded at least ten times. V gene TRBV27 combines with J gene TRBJ2-7; 9 nucleotides line up with TRBD2. This CDR3 region has 14 residues. With V trimmed by 4 bases and J by 2 bases, 3 bases remained unmatched. Germline lookup yields CDR1 MNHEY and CDR2 SMNVEV (reference sequence). CDR3 sequence reads: CASSWAGGPYEQYF. DNA of the CDR3: TGTGCCAGCAGTTGGGCGGGAGGGCCCTACGAGCAGTACTTC.

This clonotype appeared many times. The chain employs TRBV4-3 and TRBJ1-1; D is possibly TRBD1 (5 bases). This CDR3 comprises 13 residues. V was trimmed by 3 bases and J by 3 bases, leaving 8 bases between them. The germline V gene encodes CDR1 LGHNA and CDR2 YSLEER. This CDR3 reads CASSQGPHTEAFF. The CDR3 DNA reads TGCGCCAGCAGCCAGGGACCGCACACTGAAGCTTTCTTT.

Worth noting for this clonotype: A much more abundant neighbour one base away suggests this may be a read error. This chain joins TRBV5-1 and TRBJ2-3, with 7 bases lining up with TRBD2. The CDR3 loop spans 15 amino acids. Trimming removed 0 bases from V and 8 bases from J; junction bases left unmatched: 9. Germline CDR1 and CDR2: SGHRS and YFSETQ. CDR3 loop: CASSLVAGSGGTQYF. For the CDR3, the DNA is TGCGCCAGCAGCTTGGTAGCAGGGTCGGGAGGTACGCAGTATTTT.

This clonotype was counted at least ten times. The chain couples TRBV29-1 to TRBJ1-2; 8 bases map to TRBD1. V was pared by 5 bases and J by 4 bases, with 3 bases of the junction left unmatched. There are 12 residues in the CDR3. The germline gives CDR1 SQVTM, CDR2 ANQGSEA. The CDR3 coding sequence is TGCAGCGTTCGTCAGGGGGCCTATGGCTACACCTTC. Translated, it gives CSVRQGAYGYTF.

Details on this clonotype: Just one base apart from a much larger clone, this may be a read error. The genes are TRBV13 and TRBJ1-1; TRBD1 might be the D (5 bases). Between the trimmed V and J ends, which lost 5 bases and 6 bases, there was a span of 10 bases. The CDR3 length is 12 residues. Germline V gene lookup returns CDR1 PRHDT and CDR2 FYEKMQ (reference sequence). The CDR3 DNA reads TGTGCCAGCAGCATTGGGACTCCTGAAGCTTTCTTT. Protein: CASSIGTPEAFF.

This clonotype was recorded many times. The chain combines TRBV29-1 with TRBJ2-7; 9 positions agree with TRBD1. V lost 4 bases and J lost 6; bases outside the gene matches: 13. The length of the CDR3 is 15 residues. Germline CDR1 reads SQVTM; CDR2 reads ANQGSEA. As DNA, the CDR3 is TGCAGCGTTGCGACTTCCGGGACAGGGCACCTCGAGCAGTACTTC. It codes for CSVATSGTGHLEQYF.

In this sample, this clonotype turned up a few times. Because the CDR3's place on the DNA is in doubt, the DNA is left out and the CDR3 is given as listed by TCRdb. This chain links TRBV21-1 with TRBJ2-6; the D call in the table, TRBD1, was not verified against the DNA. TRBV21-1 is assigned pseudogene status. The CDR3 spans 14 residues, counting both ends. This chain's CDR3 is CASKWGTGANVLTF.

The table lists this clonotype with many counts. Relative to the germline gene, one junction end is altered; a read error may explain this. V usage is TRBV15 and J usage is TRBJ1-2; D gene ambiguous. The CDR3 is 18 residues long. Germline CDR1 reads LNHNV; CDR2 reads YYDKDF (reference sequence). The CDR3 DNA reads as TGTGCCACCAGCAGAGATTCGTCAGCCGAGGCCCCTATGGCTTGGGTCGTCTTC. Amino acid sequence: CATSRDSSAEAPMAWVVF.